The T cell receptor (beta chain) described here comes from a study of neurological immune-mediated disorders. One entry per CDR3 protein, called by TCRdb with MiXCR from the 5' RACE reads. The sample has about 120,000 distinct CDR3 sequences; around 3% are singletons. In its sample, this clonotype was seen many times. With 3 bases clipped from V and 4 bases from J, the junction kept 14 bases outside the gene matches. The CDR3 contains 17 residues. Germline CDR1 reads SGDLS; CDR2 reads YYNGEE. The TCR was taken from a woman under 40 with multiple sclerosis. Sequencing was performed on PBMCs. The genes are TRBV9 and TRBJ1-2, with 8 bases matching TRBD1. CDR3 region: CASSAGPSAQGAYGYTF. DNA of the CDR3: TGTGCCAGCAGCGCAGGCCCGTCAGCCCAGGGGGCCTATGGCTACACCTTC.